The following is a TCR beta chain sequence with its context. These data belong to a study of shared clonotypes between healthy human individuals. Germline V gives CDR1 GTSNPN, CDR2 SVGIG (reference sequence). The CDR3 length is 14 residues. The germline V and J ends were trimmed by 1 base and 4 bases, with 13 bases remaining between them. Using immunoSEQ multiplex PCR, the repertoire was profiled, and TCRdb retains in-frame clones only, with some absent. This repertoire shows 2.5 million or so clones, around 94% found once; its top ten account for roughly 0.13%. This chain links TRBV30 with TRBJ1-1; unclear D gene. The sequence was obtained from a man between 18 and 29 years old in good health. The source material was naive CD4+ T cells sorted from blood. Subset specified: CD45RA+ positively selected. In DNA form, the CDR3 reads TGTGCCTGGAGTGAGGGATTTCCCCGCACTGAAGCTTTCTTT. Its protein product is CAWSEGFPRTEAFF.